This T cell receptor (beta chain) was obtained from a study of human T cells and chemical hapten exposure. Study outcomes and limitations: Once DPC sensitization occurred, TCRs above 1 in 1000 frequency showed no change.

This clonotype has a handful of counts. The antigen is not known. Unique molecular identifiers were attached to individual cDNA molecules within the library. Authors' analysis steps: Across samples, TCR counts had a median of roughly 100,000 and ranged from roughly 20,000 to 690,600. TCRdb processed the RACE reads anew with MiXCR; each CDR3 protein has one entry. The V and J calls and clone size are TCRdb's, not the authors'. Of 55,000 to 75,000 distinct CDR3 sequences detected, 5.5% to 7.5% appear once; the ten largest clones hold just under 3.5%. This sample's time point: healthy volunteer bleed at 6 weeks. Total RNA was extracted from unfractionated whole blood. The CDR3 contains 16 residues. V was cut by 5 bases and J by 0 bases, with 15 bases left in between. Germline-derived CDR1 and CDR2 are SGHDT and YYEEEE.

The J gene is TRBJ2-1, the V gene TRBV5-6, with D perhaps TRBD1 (6 bases). Material for sequencing was whole blood. This clonotype originated in a female donor in good health. Some clones in this sample may be carry-over from other donors' samples. The CDR3 sequence is CASRNRTESSYNEQFF. The CDR3 DNA sequence: TGTGCCAGCAGAAACCGGACAGAAAGCTCCTACAATGAGCAGTTCTTC.